These 18 T cell receptor beta chains were sequenced from one sample in a study of blood T cells in healthy people across ages. With a J-beta primer mix and a sample-barcoded 5' primer, a second PCR ran 7 to 11 cycles. TCRdb fed the 5' RACE reads into MiXCR, producing one record per CDR3 protein. Of about 1.1 million distinct CDR3 sequences listed, around two fifths are singletons. The specimen was blood. These receptors were collected from a man between 18 and 29 years old in good health.

This clonotype came up a few times. The chain uses TRBV5-1 and TRBJ1-1, with 9 bases matching TRBD1. The V and J ends lost 3 bases and 5 bases, in that order; junction bases with no gene match: 8. Germline assignment: CDR1 SGHRS and CDR2 YFSETQ. This CDR3 has 15 amino acids. The CDR3 spells CASSWGDRERTEAFF. CDR3 DNA sequence: TGCGCCAGCAGCTGGGGGGACAGGGAGAGGACTGAAGCTTTCTTT.

This clonotype has only a few counts. The chain employs TRBV2 and TRBJ2-5; tentative D call: TRBD1 (5 bases). V was pared by 5 bases and J by 11 bases, with 12 bases between. The CDR3 covers 11 residues. CDR1 and CDR2 from the germline V gene are SNHLY and FYNNEI. The CDR3 is CASSPRVEQYF. CDR3 in DNA: TGTGCCAGCAGTCCCAGGGTTGAGCAGTACTTC.

This clonotype was observed a handful of times. The CDR3 loop reads CASSVAVTANYGYTF. The DNA for the CDR3 is TGTGCCAGCAGCGTAGCGGTGACAGCTAACTATGGCTACACCTTC. This chain connects TRBV9 to TRBJ1-2, with D possibly TRBD1 on 5 matching bases. From germline, CDR1 is SGDLS and CDR2 YYNGEE. The CDR3 has 15 residues. The V end was cut by 0 bases, the J end by 0 bases, with 9 bases between.

This clonotype has ten or more counts. The chain couples TRBV4-3 to TRBJ2-3; maybe TRBD2 (5 bases). Between the trimmed V and J ends, which lost 3 bases and 8 bases, there was a span of 12 bases. Germline lookup yields CDR1 LGHNA and CDR2 YSLEER. The CDR3 runs to 13 residues. As DNA, the CDR3 is TGCGCCAGCAGCCACCCTAGAGCGGCTACGCAGTATTTT. It encodes CASSHPRAATQYF.

The chain employs TRBV7-9 and TRBJ1-4; a possible D gene is TRBD1 (5 bases). CDR3 length: 13 residues. Looked up from germline, CDR1 is SEHNR and CDR2 is FQNEAQ (reference sequence). The germline V and J ends were trimmed by 9 bases and 5 bases, with 13 bases remaining between them. In DNA form, the CDR3 reads TGTGCCAGTGGGACCGACTTAAATGAAAAACTGTTTTTT. Translation gives CASGTDLNEKLFF.

This clonotype was seen a handful of times. This chain connects TRBV7-8 to TRBJ1-5, with D tentatively TRBD1 (5 bases). The CDR3 has 15 amino acids. Between the trimmed V and J ends, which lost 7 bases and 4 bases, there was a span of 17 bases. CDR1 and CDR2 from the germline V gene are SGHVS and FQNEAQ. The CDR3 DNA reads TGTGCCAGCACCCCAGCGGGGGGAAAGAATCAGCCCCAGCATTTT. It codes for CASTPAGGKNQPQHF.

The table lists this clonotype with many counts. J is TRBJ2-3 and V is TRBV5-1, with D possibly TRBD2 on 5 matching bases. CDR1 and CDR2 from the germline V gene are SGHRS and YFSETQ. The germline V and J ends were trimmed by 7 bases and 2 bases, with 17 bases remaining between them. The CDR3 spans 15 residues. The CDR3 DNA reads TGCGCCAGCGTTCTAGCCGTACCCGACACAGATACGCAGTATTTT. Its protein is CASVLAVPDTDTQYF.

This clonotype was observed a handful of times. The gene calls are TRBV4-2 and TRBJ1-4; perhaps TRBD1 as D (5 bases). V was clipped by 1 base and J by 4 bases, with 16 bases between them. Looked up from germline, CDR1 is LGHNA and CDR2 is YNFKEQ. The CDR3 totals 17 residues. CDR3 bases: TGTGCCAGCAGCCAAGTGCAGGGAGGTGGGGTTAATGAAAAACTGTTTTTT. Its protein is CASSQVQGGGVNEKLFF.

This chain connects TRBV6-1 to TRBJ2-5; 13 bases agree with TRBD2. The CDR3 totals 14 residues. V lost 3 bases, J lost 10 bases, and 5 bases stayed unmatched. Germline CDR1 MNHNS, CDR2 SASEGT. The chain's CDR3 is CASSETSGGPVQYF. CDR3 DNA: TGTGCCAGCAGTGAGACTAGCGGGGGGCCGGTCCAGTACTTC.

This chain connects TRBV19 to TRBJ1-2; a possible D gene is TRBD1 (6 bases). The CDR3 has 13 residues. Germline values: CDR1 LNHDA, CDR2 SQIVND (reference sequence). Trimming cost V 5 bases and J 6 bases, with 13 bases left between them. The CDR3 nucleotides are TGTGCCAGTAGTCCCGGACAGTTAAATGGCTACACCTTC. This gives the protein CASSPGQLNGYTF. The full variable domain, rest sourced from reference TRBV19 and TRBJ1-2, is DGGITQSPKYLFRKEGQNVTLSCEQNLNHDAMYWYRQDPGQGLRLIYYSQIVNDFQKGDIAEGYSVSREKKESFPLTVTSAQKNPTAFYLCASSPGQLNGYTFGSGTRLTVV.

The rearrangement joins TRBV27 to TRBJ2-3; D is unclear. CDR1 MNHEY and CDR2 SMNVEV come from the germline V gene (reference sequence). The CDR3 is made up of 13 amino acids. Deletions cut 4 bases from V and 6 bases from J, with 11 bases between. CDR3 amino acids: CASSSRIRDTQYF. In DNA form, the CDR3 reads TGTGCCAGCAGTTCTAGAATCCGGGATACGCAGTATTTT.

With respect to this clonotype: A much larger clone differs from this one at a single base, so this may be a read error. The chain recombines TRBV29-1 with TRBJ2-3, with 7 nucleotides matching TRBD1. Looked up from germline, CDR1 is SQVTM and CDR2 is ANQGSEA. This CDR3 is built from 16 residues. J gave up 3 bases and V 2 bases, and 11 bases lay outside the gene matches. The DNA of the CDR3 is TGCAGCGTTGAAACAGCCCAGGGGGTCTTGACAGATACGCAGTATTTT. Residues: CSVETAQGVLTDTQYF.

The chain employs TRBV4-2 and TRBJ2-4; 11 bases match TRBD1. V was clipped by 4 bases and J by 8 bases; unmatched bases: 7. Per the germline V gene, CDR1 is LGHNA and CDR2 is YNFKEQ. The CDR3 has 15 residues. The CDR3 sequence is CASSLEDRGQDIQYF. DNA for the CDR3: TGTGCCAGCAGCCTCGAGGACAGGGGGCAGGACATTCAGTACTTC.

This sequence joins TRBV11-1 and TRBJ2-3; D remains ambiguous. The germline V gene has CDR1 SGHAT and CDR2 FQDESV (reference sequence). Trimming cost V 1 base and J 0 bases, with 14 bases left between them. The CDR3 has 17 amino acids. The CDR3 sequence: CASSLDGPGPSTDTQYF. CDR3 DNA sequence: TGTGCCAGCAGCTTAGATGGGCCTGGCCCTAGCACAGATACGCAGTATTTT.

On this clonotype: A much larger clone lies one base from this, so it may be a read error. The V call is TRBV28, the J call TRBJ2-3; no firm D call. There are 10 residues in the CDR3. The germline V and J ends were trimmed by 7 bases and 2 bases, with 1 base remaining between them. Looked up from germline, CDR1 is MDHEN and CDR2 is SYDVKM. The CDR3 sequence is CASTTDTQYF. CDR3 DNA: TGTGCCAGCACCACAGATACGCAGTATTTT.

This chain connects TRBV29-1 to TRBJ2-2; 8 bases map to TRBD1. With 4 bases clipped from V and 6 bases from J, the junction kept 10 bases outside the gene matches. This CDR3 spans 15 amino acids. Germline V gene lookup returns CDR1 SQVTM and CDR2 ANQGSEA. CDR3 in DNA: TGCAGCGTTGCTGGACAGGGTATGGGCTCCGGGGAGCTGTTTTTT. Its protein is CSVAGQGMGSGELFF.

In this sample, this clonotype turned up a few times. The genes are TRBV15 and TRBJ2-5; no clear D. Germline CDR1 reads LNHNV; CDR2 reads YYDKDF (reference sequence). Trimming stripped 1 base from V and 4 bases from J, with 7 bases between. CDR3 length: 13 residues. This chain's CDR3 is CATSRVQAETQYF. The CDR3 DNA is TGTGCCACCAGCAGAGTGCAAGCAGAGACCCAGTACTTC.

The chain links TRBV7-2 to TRBJ1-4, with TRBD1 as a possible D gene (6 bases). The CDR3 spans 12 residues. Trimming shortened V by 5 bases and J by 10 bases, and 11 bases separated the two germline ends. CDR1 is SGHTA and CDR2 is FQGNSA in the germline V gene. Here the CDR3 DNA reads TGTGCCAGCAGCCACACAGGGAGAAAACTGTTTTTT. It is translated as CASSHTGRKLFF.